The clone carrying this TCR beta chain was counted between two and nine times. The data belong to a study of T-cell reconstitution after alpha-beta-depleted transplantation in children. A TCRbeta library incorporating unique molecular identifiers was prepared. TCRdb fed the PCR reads into MiXCR, producing one record per CDR3 protein. The table records more than 200,000 distinct CDR3 sequences, about 25% of them present only once. Looked up from germline, CDR1 is SQVTM and CDR2 is ANQGSEA. V shed 4 bases and J shed 11 bases, with 10 bases lying between them. CDR3 length: 10 amino acids. The rearrangement uses TRBV29-1 and TRBJ2-3; D is possibly TRBD1 or TRBD2 (6 bases each). The source is a girl aged 2 to 10 with Fanconi anemia, due to receive a stem cell transplant. The sequencing here drew on PBMCs, taken before TCRalphabeta/CD19-depleted stem cell transplant. The chain's CDR3 is CSVARGQQYF. DNA for the CDR3: TGCAGCGTTGCGCGGGGACAGCAGTATTTT.